What follows are 2 T cell receptor beta chains derived from one specimen sequenced in a study of a mutant IDH1 vaccine in newly diagnosed glioma. No antigens are known for them. The time point here: week 11, during vaccination. Every single dose of the vaccine, 300 ug of mutant IDH1 20-mer peptide, came with topical imiquimod. Clones were read by immunoSEQ multiplex PCR, and TCRdb kept only the in-frame ones, dropping some. Of under 150,000 clones in the sample, roughly 78% were seen once. The material sequenced was PBMCs, taken from a glioma patient whose treatment included an IDH1 peptide vaccine. These receptors were collected from a man in his forties with glioma.

The V gene is TRBV5-4, the J gene TRBJ2-5; D unclear. V shed 2 bases and J shed 5 bases, with 13 bases lying between them. Germline V gene sequence: CDR1 SGHNT, CDR2 YYREEE (reference sequence). The CDR3 is 14 amino acids. Written as DNA, the CDR3 is TGTGCCAGCAGCTTCCCGGGCCCTGGGGAGACCCAGTACTTC. Its translation: CASSFPGPGETQYF.

This clone was detected only a few times. This sequence joins TRBV29-1 and TRBJ1-2; 7 positions agree with TRBD1. The ends lost 6 bases at V and 0 bases at J; junction bases unmatched: 7. This CDR3 has 14 amino acids. Per the germline V gene, CDR1 is SQVTM and CDR2 is ANQGSEA. CDR3 nucleotide sequence: TGCAGCGTCCTCGGACAGGAGCCTAACTATGGCTACACCTTC. Translating it yields CSVLGQEPNYGYTF.